This T cell receptor (beta chain) is drawn from a study of blood T cell repertoires in COVID-19. Study processing details: Reference gene primer amplification in the assay estimated nucleated cell counts. Here immunoSEQ multiplex PCR was the method, and the copy in TCRdb shows in-frame clones only, minus some. That table furnishes V, J and clone size, whereas the DNA furnished D and trimming. The sample has approximately 260,000 clones; over 80% are singletons. Germline V gene lookup returns CDR1 KGHDR and CDR2 SFDVKD. V lost 6 bases and J 2 bases, leaving 10 bases between the germline ends. The CDR3 length is 14 residues.

The chain recombines TRBV24-1 with TRBJ1-5; D might be TRBD1 (6 bases). The clonotype was recovered from a woman under 30 who had recovered from COVID-19. The sample taken for sequencing was PBMCs or T cells enriched from blood (not recorded which). The CDR3 DNA sequence: TGTGCCACCAGTAAGGACAGTGGCAATCAGCCCCAGCATTTT. As protein: CATSKDSGNQPQHF.